This T cell receptor (beta chain) derives from a study of cytomegalovirus exposure and HLA in healthy donors. Study results and limitations: Rare sequences made up most TCRs, while some public TCRs were found in many donors. That first-cohort TCR clusters tended to co-occur in the 95 to 150 validation repertoires was found in a later analysis. It was reportedly the case that the classifier diagnosed cytomegalovirus status with high specificity and sensitivity.

Among the 120 subjects of the validation cohort, separate from the roughly 700-subject first cohort, were the donors. Turning to this clone: What it binds is not known.

Sequencing was performed with immunoSEQ multiplex PCR; in TCRdb, only in-frame clones are kept and a portion is missing. The sample carries 150,000 to 200,000 clones, 75% to 85% recorded once. CDR1 KGHSH and CDR2 LQKENI come from the germline V gene. Trimming left V 4 bases short and J 3 bases short, with 19 bases between. The length of the CDR3 is 16 residues. The chain recombines TRBV18 with TRBJ2-7, with D perhaps TRBD1 (5 bases). The TCR was taken from a woman aged 25 to 39 in good health and CMV-seropositive. Sample: PBMCs. The CDR3 coding sequence is TGTGCCAGCTCACTAGAACAGGCGAATGCTCTCTACGAGCAGTACTTC. It yields the protein CASSLEQANALYEQYF.